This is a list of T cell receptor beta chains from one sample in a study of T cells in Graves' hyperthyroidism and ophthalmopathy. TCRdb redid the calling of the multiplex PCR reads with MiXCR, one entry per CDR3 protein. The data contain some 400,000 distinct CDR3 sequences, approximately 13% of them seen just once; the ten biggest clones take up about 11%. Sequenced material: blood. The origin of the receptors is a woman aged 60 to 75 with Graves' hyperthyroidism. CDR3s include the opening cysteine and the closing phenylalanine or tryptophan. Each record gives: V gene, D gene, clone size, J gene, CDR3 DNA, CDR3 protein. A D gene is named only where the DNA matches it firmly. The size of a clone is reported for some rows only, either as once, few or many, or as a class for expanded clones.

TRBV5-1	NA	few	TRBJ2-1	TGCGCCAGCAGCTTTAACGGGCAAAATAGGGGTGAGCAGTTCTTC	CASSFNGQNRGEQFF
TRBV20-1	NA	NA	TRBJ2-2	TGCAGTGCGACGACTAGCGGGGAGCTGTTTTTT	CSATTSGELFF
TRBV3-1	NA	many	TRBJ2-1	TGTGCCAGCAGCCAAGATGTGCGTGAGCAGTTCTTC	CASSQDVREQFF
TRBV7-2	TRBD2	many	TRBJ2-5	TGTGCCAGCAGCCGGGACTACCTCCAAGAGACCCAGTACTTC	CASSRDYLQETQYF
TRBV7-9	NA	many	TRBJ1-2	TGTGCCAGCAGCTCCTATGACGGAAACTATGGCTACACCTTC	CASSSYDGNYGYTF
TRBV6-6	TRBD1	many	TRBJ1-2	TGTGCCAGCAGTTACCACGGACAGGGGAAGGGTCAAGGCTACACCTTC	CASSYHGQGKGQGYTF
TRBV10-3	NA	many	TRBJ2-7	TGTGCCATCAGTATTGGGGGTACCTACGAGCAGTACTTC	CAISIGGTYEQYF
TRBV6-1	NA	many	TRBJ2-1	TGTGCCAGCAAGTTAGGCCTAGTCTCCTACAATGAGCAGTTCTTC	CASKLGLVSYNEQFF
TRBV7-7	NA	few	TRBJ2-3	TGTGCTAGCAGCTTAAACCAGGCAGATACGCAGTATTTT	CASSLNQADTQYF
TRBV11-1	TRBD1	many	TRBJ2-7	TGTGCCAGCAGCTTAACCGGGACAGGGAAGGTACACTTC	CASSLTGTGKVHF
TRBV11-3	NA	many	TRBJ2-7	TGTGCCAGCAGCTTAGTTCTTGGGGGACCCTCCTACGAGCAGTACTTC	CASSLVLGGPSYEQYF
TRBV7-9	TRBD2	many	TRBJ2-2	TGTGCCAGCAGCCCCCCCAAGGGTGTGGGAGGGCCGAACACCGGGGAGCTGTTTTTT	CASSPPKGVGGPNTGELFF
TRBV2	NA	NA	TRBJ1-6	TGTGCCAGCAGTGAAGCGCAGACGGCTTCCTGGAATTCACCCCTCCACTTT	CASSEAQTASWNSPLHF
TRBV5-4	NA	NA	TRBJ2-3	TGTGCCAGCCGAAAGGCCCCAAGAGCGGATACGCAGTATTTT	CASRKAPRADTQYF
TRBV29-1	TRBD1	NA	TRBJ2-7	TGCAGCGTTGCCCAGCGGGGGACAGGGGCAATCTACGAGCAGTACTTC	CSVAQRGTGAIYEQYF
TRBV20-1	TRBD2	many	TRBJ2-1	TGCAGTGCTAGCGGACTAGCGGGAGGCCCAGGGGGGGAGCAGTTCTTC	CSASGLAGGPGGEQFF
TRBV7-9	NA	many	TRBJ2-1	TGTGCCAGCAGCTCCGCCTATTCCGAACGGCAGTTCTTC	CASSSAYSERQFF
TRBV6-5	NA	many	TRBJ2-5	TGTGCCAGCAGTTACTCGTTGGCAGGTATCCAAGAGACCCAGTACTTC	CASSYSLAGIQETQYF
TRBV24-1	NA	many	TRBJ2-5	TGTGCCACCTCCCGGGAGACCCAGTACTTC	CATSRETQYF
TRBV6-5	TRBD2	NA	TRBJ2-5	TGTGCCAGCAGTTCCATCCGGGGGGGGGGCCAAGAGACCCAGTACTTC	CASSSIRGGGQETQYF
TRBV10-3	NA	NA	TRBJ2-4	TGTGCCATCAGTGAGGGGGCTGGAATCACTCAGTACTTC	CAISEGAGITQYF
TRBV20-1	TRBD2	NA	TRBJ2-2	TGCAGTGCTAGAGATCAGCGGGAGGGCGACGGGGAGCTGTTTTTT	CSARDQREGDGELFF
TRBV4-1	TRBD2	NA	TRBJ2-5	TGCGCCAGCAGGGGGTCCGGCGGGGGGACCCAGTACTTC	CASRGSGGGTQYF
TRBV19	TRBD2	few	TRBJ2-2	TGTGCCAGTAGTATTGCGGGAGGTGGGACCGGGGAGCTGTTTTTT	CASSIAGGGTGELFF
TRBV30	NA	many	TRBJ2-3	TGTGCCTGGAGTGCCTGGACACAAGGACCGGCCGGGGGAGATACGCAGTATTTT	CAWSAWTQGPAGGDTQYF
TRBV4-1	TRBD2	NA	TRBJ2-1	TGCGCCAGCAGCCTTCCTCTACGCCGTGGACTAGCGGGAGCGGCCTCCTACAATGAGCAGTTCTTC	CASSLPLRRGLAGAASYNEQFF
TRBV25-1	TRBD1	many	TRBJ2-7	TGTGCCAGCAGTGACGGACAGGGGTGGTACGAGCAGTACTTC	CASSDGQGWYEQYF
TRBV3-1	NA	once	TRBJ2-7	TGTGCCAGCGGCCAGGGCAGGGCCCGCGAGCAGTACTTC	CASGQGRAREQYF
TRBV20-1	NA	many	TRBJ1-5	TGCAGTGCTTCTACTAGGGGTTCCTTTAGCAATCAGCCCCAGCATTTT	CSASTRGSFSNQPQHF
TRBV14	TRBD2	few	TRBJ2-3	TGTGCCAGCAGCGTCCCACTAGCGGGAGGAGTAGATACGCAGTATTTT	CASSVPLAGGVDTQYF
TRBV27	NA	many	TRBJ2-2	TGTGCCAGCAGTCCCCAGTGGGACAACACCGGGGAGCTGTTTTTT	CASSPQWDNTGELFF
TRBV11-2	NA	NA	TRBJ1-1	TGTGCCAGCAGCTTAGGCTCGGGGCAGAACACTGAAGCTTTCTTT	CASSLGSGQNTEAFF
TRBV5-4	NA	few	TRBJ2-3	TGTGCCGGCAGCGCAGCTGTAGATACGCAGTATTTT	CAGSAAVDTQYF
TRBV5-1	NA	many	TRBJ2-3	TGCGCCAGCACCCGCCTCCATAGTAATACGCAGTATTTT	CASTRLHSNTQYF
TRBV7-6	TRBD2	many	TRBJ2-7	TGTGCCAGCAGCTTAGCGCCCTCCACTAGCGGTATGTCGCCCGAGCAGTACTTC	CASSLAPSTSGMSPEQYF
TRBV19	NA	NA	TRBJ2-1	TGTGCCAGTAGTATCAGCCGCACCGGGACCCACAATGAGCAGTTCTTC	CASSISRTGTHNEQFF
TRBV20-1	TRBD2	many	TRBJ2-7	TGCAGTGCTAGAGATGTGGGACTAGCGGGAGAGGGGAGTTACGAGCAGTACTTC	CSARDVGLAGEGSYEQYF
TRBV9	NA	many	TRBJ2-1	TGTGCCAGCAGCGTAGACCTGTGGGAGAATGAGCAGTTCTTC	CASSVDLWENEQFF
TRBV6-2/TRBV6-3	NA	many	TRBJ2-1	TGTGCCAGCAGTCAGCCTTCGACTAGAACTGATGAGCAGTTCTTC	CASSQPSTRTDEQFF